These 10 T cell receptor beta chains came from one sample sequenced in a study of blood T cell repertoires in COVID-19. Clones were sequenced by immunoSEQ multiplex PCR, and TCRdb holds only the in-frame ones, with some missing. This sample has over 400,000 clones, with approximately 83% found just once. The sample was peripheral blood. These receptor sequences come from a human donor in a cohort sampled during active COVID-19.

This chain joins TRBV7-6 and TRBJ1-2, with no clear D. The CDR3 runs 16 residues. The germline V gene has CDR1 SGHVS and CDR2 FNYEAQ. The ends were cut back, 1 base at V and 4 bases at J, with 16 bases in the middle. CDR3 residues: CASSLVGGGDLYGYTF. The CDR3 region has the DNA TGTGCCAGCAGCTTAGTGGGAGGCGGAGACCTCTATGGCTACACCTTC.

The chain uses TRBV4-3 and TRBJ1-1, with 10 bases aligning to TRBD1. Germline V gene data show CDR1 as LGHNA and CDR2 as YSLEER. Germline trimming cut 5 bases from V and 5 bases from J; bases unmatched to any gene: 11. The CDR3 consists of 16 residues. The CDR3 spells CASSDGQGGSGTEAFF. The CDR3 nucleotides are TGCGCCAGCAGCGACGGACAGGGGGGATCGGGAACTGAAGCTTTCTTT.

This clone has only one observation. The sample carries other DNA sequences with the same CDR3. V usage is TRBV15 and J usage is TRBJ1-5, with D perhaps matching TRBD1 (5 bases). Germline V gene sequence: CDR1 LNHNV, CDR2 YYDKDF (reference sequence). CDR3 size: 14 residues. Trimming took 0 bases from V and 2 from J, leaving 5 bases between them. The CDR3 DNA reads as TGTGCCACCAGCAGAGACAGGGGCAATCAGCCCCAGCATTTT. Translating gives CATSRDRGNQPQHF.

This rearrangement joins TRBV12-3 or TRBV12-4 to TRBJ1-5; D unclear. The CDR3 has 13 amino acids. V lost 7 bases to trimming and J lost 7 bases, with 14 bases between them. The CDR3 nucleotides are TGTGCCAGCAAGGGAGGCAGCGGACAGCCCCAGCATTTT. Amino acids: CASKGGSGQPQHF.

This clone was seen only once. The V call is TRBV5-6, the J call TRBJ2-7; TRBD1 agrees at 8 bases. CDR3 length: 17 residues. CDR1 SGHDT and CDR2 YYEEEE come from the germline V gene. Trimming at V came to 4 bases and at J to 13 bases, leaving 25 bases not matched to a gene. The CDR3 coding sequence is TGTGCCAGCAGCCCAGACAGGGGCCATTCTGCCTCTGGAGGGGATTACTTC. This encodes CASSPDRGHSASGGDYF. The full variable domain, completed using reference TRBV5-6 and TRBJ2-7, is DAGVTQSPTHLIKTRGQQVTLRCSPKSGHDTVSWYQQALGQGPQFIFQYYEEEERQRGNFPDRFSGHQFPNYSSELNVNALLLGDSALYLCASSPDRGHSASGGDYFGPGTRLTVT.

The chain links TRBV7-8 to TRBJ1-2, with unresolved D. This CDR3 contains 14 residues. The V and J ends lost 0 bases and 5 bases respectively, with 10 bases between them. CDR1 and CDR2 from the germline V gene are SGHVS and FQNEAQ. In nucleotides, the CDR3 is TGTGCCAGCAGCTTAGCGTTCGGGGAGTATGGCTACACCTTC. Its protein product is CASSLAFGEYGYTF.

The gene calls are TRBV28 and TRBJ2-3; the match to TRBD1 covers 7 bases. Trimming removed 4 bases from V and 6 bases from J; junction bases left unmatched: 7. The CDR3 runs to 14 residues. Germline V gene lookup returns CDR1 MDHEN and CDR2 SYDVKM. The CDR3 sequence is CASSWTGIRDTQYF. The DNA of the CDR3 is TGTGCCAGCAGTTGGACAGGTATTCGGGATACGCAGTATTTT.

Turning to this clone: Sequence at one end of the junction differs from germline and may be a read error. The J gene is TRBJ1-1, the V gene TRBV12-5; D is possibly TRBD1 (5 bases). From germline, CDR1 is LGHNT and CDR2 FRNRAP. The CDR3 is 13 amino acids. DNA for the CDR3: TGTGCTAGTGATTTGAGCGACAGAGGTGAAGCTTTCTTT. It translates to CASDLSDRGEAFF.

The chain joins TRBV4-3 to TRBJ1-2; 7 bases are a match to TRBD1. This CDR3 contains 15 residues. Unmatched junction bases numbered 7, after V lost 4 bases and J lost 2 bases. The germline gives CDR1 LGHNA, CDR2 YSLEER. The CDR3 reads CASSPTGAQNYGYTF. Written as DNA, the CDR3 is TGCGCCAGCAGCCCTACAGGGGCGCAAAACTATGGCTACACCTTC.

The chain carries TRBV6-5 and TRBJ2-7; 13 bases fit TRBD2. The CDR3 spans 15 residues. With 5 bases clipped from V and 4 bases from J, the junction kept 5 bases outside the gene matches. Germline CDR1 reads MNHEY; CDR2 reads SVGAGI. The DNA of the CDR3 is TGTGCCAGCAGTCCTGGGACTAGCGGGAAGTACGAGCAGTACTTC. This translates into CASSPGTSGKYEQYF.